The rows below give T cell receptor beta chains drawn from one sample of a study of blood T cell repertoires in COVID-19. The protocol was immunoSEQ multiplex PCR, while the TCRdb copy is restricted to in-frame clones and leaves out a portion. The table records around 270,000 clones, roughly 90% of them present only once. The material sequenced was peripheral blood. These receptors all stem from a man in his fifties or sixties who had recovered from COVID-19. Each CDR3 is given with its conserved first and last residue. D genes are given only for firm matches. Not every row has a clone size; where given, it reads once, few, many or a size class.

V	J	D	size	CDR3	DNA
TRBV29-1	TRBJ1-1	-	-	CSVALPGRGTEAFF	TGCAGCGTTGCTCTTCCAGGGAGGGGTACTGAAGCTTTCTTT
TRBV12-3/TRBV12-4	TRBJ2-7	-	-	CASSLVPVYEQYF	TGTGCCAGCAGTTTAGTGCCAGTCTACGAGCAGTACTTC
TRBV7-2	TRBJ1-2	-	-	CASSLAGSGRYGYTF	TGTGCCAGCAGCTTAGCGGGTTCAGGCCGCTATGGCTACACCTTC
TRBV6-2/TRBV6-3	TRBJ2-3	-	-	CASSYEGDTQYF	TGTGCCAGCAGTTACGAGGGTGATACGCAGTATTTT
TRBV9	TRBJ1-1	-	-	CASRAGQSNTEAFF	TGTGCCAGCAGAGCCGGACAGTCGAACACTGAAGCTTTCTTT
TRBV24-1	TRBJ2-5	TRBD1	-	CATSDLTGGQETQYF	TGTGCCACCAGTGACCTGACAGGGGGACAAGAGACCCAGTACTTC
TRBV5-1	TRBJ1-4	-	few	CASSLGQATNEKLFF	TGCGCCAGCAGCTTGGGACAGGCAACTAATGAAAAACTGTTTTTT
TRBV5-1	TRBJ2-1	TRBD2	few	CASRPDSGSSYNEQFF	TGCGCCAGCAGACCTGACAGCGGGAGCTCCTACAATGAGCAGTTCTTC
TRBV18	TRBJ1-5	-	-	CASSPSPGHNYSNQPQHF	TGTGCCAGCTCACCAAGCCCGGGACACAACTATAGCAATCAGCCCCAGCATTTT
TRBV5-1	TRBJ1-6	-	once	CASSLDPRSDSPLHF	TGCGCCAGCAGCTTGGATCCGAGATCCGATTCACCCCTCCACTTT
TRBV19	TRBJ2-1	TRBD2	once	CASSPRLASYNEQFF	TGTGCCAGTAGTCCGAGACTAGCGTCCTACAATGAGCAGTTCTTC
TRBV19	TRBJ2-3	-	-	CASSISATDTQYF	TGTGCCAGTAGTATCTCAGCGACAGATACGCAGTATTTT
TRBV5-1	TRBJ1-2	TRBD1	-	CASSLETGNYGYTF	TGCGCCAGCAGCTTGGAGACAGGGAACTATGGCTACACCTTC
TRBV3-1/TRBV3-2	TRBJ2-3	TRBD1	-	CASSQDFEGQGSSDTQYF	TGTGCCAGCAGCCAAGATTTCGAGGGACAGGGCAGCTCAGATACGCAGTATTTT
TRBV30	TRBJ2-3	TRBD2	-	CAWYNHGGSTDTQYF	TGTGCCTGGTATAATCACGGGGGGTCCACAGATACGCAGTATTTT
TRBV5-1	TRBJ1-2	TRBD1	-	CASSWGQGGEGGYTF	TGCGCCAGCAGCTGGGGACAGGGCGGTGAGGGTGGCTACACCTTC
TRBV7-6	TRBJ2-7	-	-	CASSPTDYEQYF	TGTGCCAGCAGCCCGACAGACTACGAGCAGTACTTC
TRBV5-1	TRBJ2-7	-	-	CASTGWSGKMYEQYF	TGCGCCAGCACGGGTTGGTCGGGGAAGATGTACGAGCAGTACTTC